The 2 T cell receptor beta chains listed next were all sequenced from one sample in a study of blood T cell repertoires in COVID-19. Measured with immunoSEQ multiplex PCR; TCRdb has only the in-frame clones, and not every one. Among about 50,000 clones, roughly 85% were seen once, and the ten largest hold roughly a tenth. The source material was peripheral blood. These receptors were obtained from a human donor in a cohort sampled during active COVID-19.

On this clone: One junction end disagrees with the germline gene, perhaps due to a read error. The chain is built from TRBV7-7 and TRBJ2-2; tentatively, D is TRBD2 (5 bases). Germline V gene data show CDR1 as SSHAT and CDR2 as FNYEAQ (reference sequence). CDR3 length equals 16 residues. The CDR3 sequence is CASSTRGIVPPGELFF. In DNA form, the CDR3 reads TGTGCTAGCAGCACCCGAGGGATAGTACCTCCCGGGGAGCTGTTTTTT. Supplemented by reference TRBV7-7 and TRBJ2-2, the full variable domain reads GAGVSQSPRYKVTKRGQDVTLRCDPISSHATLYWYQQALGQGPEFLTYFNYEAQPDKSGLPSDRFSAERPEGSISTLTIQRTEQRDSAMYRCASSTRGIVPPGELFFGEGSRLTVL.

This clone was picked up a small number of times. This chain uses TRBV5-4 with TRBJ2-5; 8 bases match TRBD2. CDR3 length equals 15 residues. CDR1 and CDR2 from the germline V gene are SGHNT and YYREEE (reference sequence). The junction had 3 bases not matched to a gene; V was cut back by 0 bases and J by 2 bases. Here the CDR3 reads CASSLVVAGQETQYF. CDR3 nucleotide sequence: TGTGCCAGCAGCTTGGTGGTAGCGGGACAAGAGACCCAGTACTTC.